Each of the 13 T cell receptor beta chains below was sequenced from the same sample in a study of blood T cell repertoires in COVID-19. Only in-frame clones appear in the TCRdb table, and some are missing; sequencing was by immunoSEQ multiplex PCR. The sample contains about 89,000 clones, about 95% of which appear only once. Sequencing was done on a sample of peripheral blood. These receptors came from a human donor with active COVID-19. The donor label of this sample is uncertain.

The chain uses TRBV24-1 and TRBJ1-5; 7 bases map to TRBD1. Germline lookup yields CDR1 KGHDR and CDR2 SFDVKD. J was trimmed by 4 bases and V by 5 bases; bases with no gene match: 7. The CDR3 spans 15 residues. The chain's CDR3 is CATSAGQVGNQPQHF. For the CDR3, the DNA is TGTGCCACCAGTGCCGGACAGGTCGGAAATCAGCCCCAGCATTTT.

The chain is built from TRBV12-3 or TRBV12-4 and TRBJ2-1; no reliable D call. Deletions cut 2 bases from V and 8 bases from J, with 4 bases between. CDR3 length: 11 amino acids. As DNA, the CDR3 is TGTGCCAGCAGTTTACAGGATGAGCAGTTCTTC. Encoded protein: CASSLQDEQFF.

This chain uses TRBV3-1 (or the pseudogene TRBV3-2) with TRBJ2-1, with 7 nucleotides matching TRBD2. V shed 5 bases and J 2 bases; nucleotides not matched to a gene: 6. The CDR3 is 15 residues long. Germline V CDR1 and CDR2: LGHDT, YNNKEL (reference sequence). CDR3 residues: CASSGTGGPYNEQFF. The CDR3 bases are TGTGCCAGCAGCGGCACGGGGGGTCCCTACAATGAGCAGTTCTTC.

This chain links TRBV3-1 (or the pseudogene TRBV3-2) with TRBJ2-1; 12 nucleotides line up with TRBD2. Unmatched junction bases numbered 6, after V lost 1 base and J lost 2 bases. The CDR3 length is 18 residues. Germline V CDR1 and CDR2: LGHDT, YNNKEL (reference sequence). For the CDR3, the DNA is TGTGCCAGCAGCCAAGTGGGGCTAGCGGGAGGGCCCTACAATGAGCAGTTCTTC. This codes for CASSQVGLAGGPYNEQFF.

The chain couples TRBV9 to TRBJ2-2; 10 nucleotides align to TRBD1. V gave up 4 bases and J gave up 6 bases; unmatched junction bases: 12. CDR3 size: 17 residues. Germline V gene data show CDR1 as SGDLS and CDR2 as YYNGEE. CDR3 sequence: CASSRHSGQGLAGELFF. The CDR3 nucleotides are TGTGCCAGCAGCCGACACTCGGGACAGGGGTTAGCCGGGGAGCTGTTTTTT. Supplemented by reference TRBV9 and TRBJ2-2, the full variable domain reads DSGVTQTPKHLITATGQRVTLRCSPRSGDLSVYWYQQSLDQGLQFLIQYYNGEERAKGNILERFSAQQFPDLHSELNLSSLELGDSALYFCASSRHSGQGLAGELFFGEGSRLTVL.

This chain connects TRBV11-2 to TRBJ2-7; weak D call: TRBD1 (7 bases). Germline V lookup: CDR1 SGHAT, CDR2 FQNNGV. This CDR3 spans 13 amino acids. V lost 3 bases, J lost 4 bases, and 10 bases lay in between. CDR3 sequence (DNA): TGTGCCAGCAGCTTTCAGGGGGGTTACGAGCAGTACTTC. Translated: CASSFQGGYEQYF.

This rearrangement joins TRBV28 to TRBJ2-7; 10 bases line up with TRBD2. Germline-derived CDR1 and CDR2 are MDHEN and SYDVKM. The CDR3 totals 16 residues. V shed 5 bases and J 6 bases; nucleotides not matched to a gene: 13. CDR3 sequence: CASSPSGTSEYVEQYF. The CDR3 DNA is TGTGCCAGCAGTCCCTCAGGGACTAGCGAGTATGTCGAGCAGTACTTC.

This chain uses TRBV24-1 with TRBJ2-2; weak D call: TRBD2 (5 bases). The CDR3 is 13 amino acids. The germline V and J ends were trimmed by 3 bases and 5 bases, with 6 bases remaining between them. From germline, CDR1 is KGHDR and CDR2 SFDVKD. The CDR3 spells CATSDTGTGELFF. DNA for the CDR3: TGTGCCACCAGTGATACGGGGACCGGGGAGCTGTTTTTT.

This clone was counted a single time. The V gene is TRBV6-2 or TRBV6-3, the J gene TRBJ2-7, with 10 nucleotides matching TRBD1. The CDR3 spans 14 residues. V dropped 4 bases and J dropped 5; count of bases not matched to a gene: 5. Germline CDR1 and CDR2: MNHEY and SVGEGT. This CDR3 is CASSSTGGINEQYF. The CDR3 bases are TGTGCCAGCAGTTCGACAGGGGGCATCAACGAGCAGTACTTC.

The V gene is TRBV12-3 or TRBV12-4, the J gene TRBJ1-2; the D gene is possibly TRBD1 (5 bases). The CDR3 covers 13 residues. Between the trimmed V and J ends, which lost 4 bases and 6 bases, there was a span of 12 bases. The CDR3 DNA sequence: TGTGCCAGCAGTTCAGGGAGGGGAGATGGCTACACCTTC. Translation: CASSSGRGDGYTF.

V gene TRBV4-1 combines with J gene TRBJ2-1, with TRBD2 matching over 16 bases. This CDR3 is 21 amino acids long. V shed 1 base, J shed 2 bases, and the junction held 11 bases outside the gene matches. Germline V CDR1 and CDR2: MGHRA, YSYEKL. Written as DNA, the CDR3 is TGCGCCAGCAGCCAAGCCCAACCCGGGACTAGCGGGAGGGGACCCTACAATGAGCAGTTCTTC. This codes for CASSQAQPGTSGRGPYNEQFF.

The V gene is TRBV27, the J gene TRBJ1-1, with D unresolved. Germline V lookup: CDR1 MNHEY, CDR2 SMNVEV (reference sequence). Trimming stripped 2 bases from V and 1 base from J, with 8 bases between. The length of the CDR3 is 14 residues. The CDR3 loop reads CASSLLARNTEAFF. CDR3 nucleotides: TGTGCCAGCAGTTTACTAGCCAGGAACACTGAAGCTTTCTTT.

The gene calls are TRBV9 and TRBJ2-2; 11 bases are a match to TRBD2. The germline gives CDR1 SGDLS, CDR2 YYNGEE. The CDR3 has 16 amino acids. Trimming removed 1 base from V and 7 bases from J; junction bases left unmatched: 6. The CDR3 reads CASSVLAGGLSGELFF. In DNA form, the CDR3 reads TGTGCCAGCAGCGTACTAGCGGGGGGTCTGAGCGGGGAGCTGTTTTTT.